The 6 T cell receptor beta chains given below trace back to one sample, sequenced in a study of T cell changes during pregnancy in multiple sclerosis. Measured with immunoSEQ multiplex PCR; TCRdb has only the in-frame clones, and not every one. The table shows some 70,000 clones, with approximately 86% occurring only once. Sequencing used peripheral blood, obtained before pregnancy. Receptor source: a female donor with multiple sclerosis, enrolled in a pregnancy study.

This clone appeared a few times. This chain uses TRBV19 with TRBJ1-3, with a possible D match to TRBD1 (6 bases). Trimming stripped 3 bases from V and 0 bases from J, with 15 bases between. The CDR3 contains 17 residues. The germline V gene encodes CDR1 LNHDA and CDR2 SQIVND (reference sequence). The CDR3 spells CASSMDSSFFSGNTIYF. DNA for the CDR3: TGTGCCAGTAGTATGGACAGTAGTTTTTTCTCTGGAAACACCATATATTTT.

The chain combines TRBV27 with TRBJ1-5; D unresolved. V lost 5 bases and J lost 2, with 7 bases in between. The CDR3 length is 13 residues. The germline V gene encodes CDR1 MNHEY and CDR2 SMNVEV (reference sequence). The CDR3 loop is CASSIQGNQPQHF. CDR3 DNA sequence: TGTGCCAGCAGTATCCAGGGCAATCAGCCCCAGCATTTT.

CDR3 coding DNA: TGTGCCAGCAGTGATGCACTCAATGGTAATTCACCCCTCCACTTT. This sequence encodes CASSDALNGNSPLHF. The chain has TRBV6-1 and TRBJ1-6; D call uncertain. The CDR3 totals 15 residues. The V gene lost 3 bases and the J gene lost 6 bases, with 12 bases spanning the gap. CDR1 MNHNS and CDR2 SASEGT come from the germline V gene.

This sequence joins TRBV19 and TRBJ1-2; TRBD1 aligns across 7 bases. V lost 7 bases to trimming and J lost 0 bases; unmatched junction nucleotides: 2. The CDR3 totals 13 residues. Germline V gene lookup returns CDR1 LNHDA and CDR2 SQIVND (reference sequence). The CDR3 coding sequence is TGTGCCAGTACCAGGGGGGCTAACTATGGCTACACCTTC. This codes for CASTRGANYGYTF.

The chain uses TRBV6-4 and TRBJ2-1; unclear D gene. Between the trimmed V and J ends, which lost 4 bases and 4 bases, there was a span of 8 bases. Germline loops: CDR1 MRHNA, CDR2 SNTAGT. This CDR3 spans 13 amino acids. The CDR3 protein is CASSVEEYNEQFF. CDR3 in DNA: TGTGCCAGCAGTGTTGAGGAGTACAATGAGCAGTTCTTC.

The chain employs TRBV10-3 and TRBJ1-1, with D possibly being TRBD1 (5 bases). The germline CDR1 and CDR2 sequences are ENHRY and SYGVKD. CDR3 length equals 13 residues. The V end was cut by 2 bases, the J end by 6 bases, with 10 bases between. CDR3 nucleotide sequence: TGTGCCATCAGTGAGCCGGGGGTGGCTGAAGCTTTCTTT. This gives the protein CAISEPGVAEAFF.